This TCR beta chain was sequenced in a study of untreated major depressive disorder. General study results and limits: Depressed patients' CD4+ T cells carried increased TRBV05-01 (Vbeta 5.1) usage versus control CD4+ T cells.

This clone is a singleton in its sample. The target antigen is unknown. Sequenced by immunoSEQ multiplex PCR; TCRdb stores in-frame clones only, minus some. The table has approximately 15,000 clones, 75% to 95% seen once; the top ten hold 1.7%. The CDR3 runs 10 residues. The V gene's germline CDR1 is LNHDA and CDR2 SQIVND (reference sequence). V was shortened by 8 bases and J by 8 bases, with 6 bases between the two germline ends. V and J are TRBV19 and TRBJ1-4; D uncertain. The sequencing input was CD4+ T cells from PBMCs. This TCR was recovered from a woman younger than 45 with major depressive disorder. As DNA, the CDR3 is TGTGCCAGTGAAGGGGAAAAACTGTTTTTT. It encodes CASEGEKLFF.